This TCR beta chain was identified during a study of cytomegalovirus exposure and HLA in healthy donors. Study information: The same platform as the roughly 630 first-cohort repertoires was used for the 90 to 150 validation repertoires, a later analysis reported.

Germline V gene sequence: CDR1 SGHTA, CDR2 FQGNSA. J lost 4 bases, V lost 0 bases, and 2 bases had no gene match. The CDR3 loop spans 14 amino acids. Profiling relied on immunoSEQ multiplex PCR, and the TCRdb table lists in-frame clones only, not all of them. Seen here are approximately 120,000 clones, around 90% observed once, and the top ten hold about 2.1%. The study's findings and limits: It was approximately 150 TCR beta chains that were listed as cytomegalovirus-associated. Rare TCR sequences dominated, though some public TCRs recurred in many donors.

A note on this clone: Its target is not known.

The donors were part of the validation cohort of 120 subjects. That cohort was separate from the first cohort, which comprised 500 to 850 subjects. V is TRBV7-2 and J is TRBJ2-5; TRBD2 matches at 7 bases. The sequenced material came from PBMCs. The sequence derives from a woman younger than 30 in good health and CMV-seronegative. The DNA for the CDR3 is TGTGCCAGCAGCTTAGCGCGGGAGTTAGAGACCCAGTACTTC. Translated: CASSLARELETQYF.